The 3 T cell receptor beta chains below come from one sample, sequenced in a study of blood T cell repertoires in COVID-19. Produced via immunoSEQ multiplex PCR; TCRdb's table is partial and in-frame only. The profile shows about 190,000 clones, roughly nine tenths of them singletons. The sample taken for sequencing was PBMCs or T cells enriched from blood (not recorded which). Receptors originate from a woman aged 40 to 55 in a cohort exposed to, infected with or recovered from COVID-19 (not recorded which).

This sequence joins TRBV5-1 and TRBJ2-7; D uncertain. The CDR3 loop spans 11 amino acids. V was cut by 4 bases and J by 4 bases, with 6 bases left in between. Germline values: CDR1 SGHRS, CDR2 YFSETQ. The CDR3 sequence: CASSINYEQYF. The CDR3 DNA is TGCGCCAGCAGCATAAATTACGAGCAGTACTTC. The full variable domain, rest sourced from reference TRBV5-1 and TRBJ2-7, is KAGVTQTPRYLIKTRGQQVTLSCSPISGHRSVSWYQQTPGQGLQFLFEYFSETQRNKGNFPGRFSGRQFSNSRSEMNVSTLELGDSALYLCASSINYEQYFGPGTRLTVT.

This rearrangement joins TRBV5-3 to TRBJ2-1, with 13 bases that match TRBD2. TRBV5-3 is reported as an ORF; its role is uncertain. This CDR3 comprises 16 residues. The ends lost 3 bases at V and 4 bases at J; junction bases unmatched: 4. CDR3 residues: CARSWTSGGMYNEQFF. In nucleotides, the CDR3 is TGTGCCAGAAGCTGGACTAGCGGGGGTATGTACAATGAGCAGTTCTTC.

The V gene is TRBV27, the J gene TRBJ1-5; the match to TRBD1 covers 8 bases. The CDR3 has 15 amino acids. The J segment lost 6 bases and the V segment lost 6 bases, leaving 10 bases of the junction unmatched. From germline, CDR1 is MNHEY and CDR2 SMNVEV (reference sequence). The CDR3 protein is CASRPYSGGGQPQHF. DNA for the CDR3: TGTGCCAGCAGACCTTACTCAGGGGGCGGTCAGCCCCAGCATTTT.